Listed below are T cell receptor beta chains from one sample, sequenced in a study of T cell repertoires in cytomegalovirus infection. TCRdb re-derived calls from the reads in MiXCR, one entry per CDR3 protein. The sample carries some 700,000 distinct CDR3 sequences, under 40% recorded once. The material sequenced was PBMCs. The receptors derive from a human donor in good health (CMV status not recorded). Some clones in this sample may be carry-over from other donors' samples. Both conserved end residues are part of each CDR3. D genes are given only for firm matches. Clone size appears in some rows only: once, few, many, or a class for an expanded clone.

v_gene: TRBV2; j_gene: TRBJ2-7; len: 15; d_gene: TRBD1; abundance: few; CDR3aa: CASSEEQGLSYEQYF; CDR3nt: TGTGCCAGCAGTGAAGAACAGGGGTTATCCTACGAGCAGTACTTC
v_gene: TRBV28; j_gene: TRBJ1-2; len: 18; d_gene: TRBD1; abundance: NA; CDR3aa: CASSFPGTGSHSGYGYTF; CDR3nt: TGTGCCAGCAGTTTTCCCGGGACAGGGTCGCATAGCGGCTATGGCTACACCTTC
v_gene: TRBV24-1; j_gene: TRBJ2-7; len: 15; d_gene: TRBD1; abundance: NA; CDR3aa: CATSDPSGTGDEQYF; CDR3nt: TGTGCCACCAGTGACCCTTCCGGGACAGGGGACGAGCAGTACTTC
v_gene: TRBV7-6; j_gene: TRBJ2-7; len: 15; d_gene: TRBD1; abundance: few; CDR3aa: CASSRDGTGVYEQYF; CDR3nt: TGTGCCAGCAGCCGGGACGGGACAGGGGTGTACGAGCAGTACTTC
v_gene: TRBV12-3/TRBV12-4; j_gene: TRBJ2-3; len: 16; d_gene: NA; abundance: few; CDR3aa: CASSPHGAASTDTQYF; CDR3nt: TGTGCCAGCAGCCCCCACGGGGCAGCTAGCACAGATACGCAGTATTTT
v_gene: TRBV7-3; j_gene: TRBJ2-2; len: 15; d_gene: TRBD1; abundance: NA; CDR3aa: CASSGGTGSTGELFF; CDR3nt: TGTGCCAGCAGCGGAGGGACAGGGAGCACCGGGGAGCTGTTTTTT
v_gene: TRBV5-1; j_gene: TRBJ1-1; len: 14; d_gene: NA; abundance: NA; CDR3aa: CASSFESMDTEAFF; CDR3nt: TGCGCCAGCAGCTTTGAGAGTATGGACACTGAAGCTTTCTTT
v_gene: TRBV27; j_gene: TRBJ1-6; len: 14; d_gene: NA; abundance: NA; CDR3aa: CASSTGTFNSPLHF; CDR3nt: TGTGCCAGCAGCACCGGGACATTTAATTCACCCCTCCACTTT
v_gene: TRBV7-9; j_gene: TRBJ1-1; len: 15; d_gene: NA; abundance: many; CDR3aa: CASSLPQDWNTEAFF; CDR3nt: TGTGCCAGCAGCTTACCCCAGGACTGGAACACTGAAGCTTTCTTT
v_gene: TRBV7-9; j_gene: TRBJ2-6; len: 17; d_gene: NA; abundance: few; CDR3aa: CASSLPPGGSGANVLTF; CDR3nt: TGTGCCAGCAGCTTACCCCCTGGGGGGTCCGGGGCCAACGTCCTGACTTTC
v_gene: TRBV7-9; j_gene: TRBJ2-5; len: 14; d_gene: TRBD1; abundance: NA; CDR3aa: CASSRDRGHETQYF; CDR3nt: TGTGCCAGCAGCCGAGACAGGGGGCATGAGACCCAGTACTTC
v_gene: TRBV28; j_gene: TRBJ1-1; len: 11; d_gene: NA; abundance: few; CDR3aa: CASITLTEAFF; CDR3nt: TGTGCCAGCATTACCCTTACTGAAGCTTTCTTT
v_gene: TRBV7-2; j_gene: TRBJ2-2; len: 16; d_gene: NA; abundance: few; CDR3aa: CASIPTGRKNTGELFF; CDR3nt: TGTGCCAGCATACCGACAGGACGAAAGAACACCGGGGAGCTGTTTTTT
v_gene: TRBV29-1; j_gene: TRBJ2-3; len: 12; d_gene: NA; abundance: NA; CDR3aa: CSLAVHTDTQYF; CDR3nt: TGCAGCCTCGCGGTACACACAGATACGCAGTATTTT
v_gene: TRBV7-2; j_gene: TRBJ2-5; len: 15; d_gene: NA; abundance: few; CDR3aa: CASSLGGRGSETQYF; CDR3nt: TGTGCCAGCAGCTTAGGGGGGAGGGGGTCAGAGACCCAGTACTTC
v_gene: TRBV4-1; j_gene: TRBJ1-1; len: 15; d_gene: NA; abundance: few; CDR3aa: CASSPLGERRTEAFF; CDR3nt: TGCGCCAGCAGCCCCCTCGGGGAGAGGAGGACTGAAGCTTTCTTT
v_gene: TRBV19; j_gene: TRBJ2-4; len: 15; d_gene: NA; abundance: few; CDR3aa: CASGDAAGPKNIQYF; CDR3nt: TGTGCCAGTGGAGACGCCGCGGGTCCCAAAAACATTCAGTACTTC
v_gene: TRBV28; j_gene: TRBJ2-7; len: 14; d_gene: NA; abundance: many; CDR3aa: CASSLFIQGGEQYF; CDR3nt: TGTGCCAGCAGTTTATTCATCCAGGGGGGCGAGCAGTACTTC
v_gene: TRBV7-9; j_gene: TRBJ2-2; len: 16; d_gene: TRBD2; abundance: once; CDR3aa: CASSFPGGPITGELFF; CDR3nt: TGTGCCAGCAGCTTCCCGGGAGGGCCCATCACCGGGGAGCTGTTTTTT
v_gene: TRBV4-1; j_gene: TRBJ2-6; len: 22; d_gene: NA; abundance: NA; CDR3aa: CASSQDSGPLGQRYSGANVLTF; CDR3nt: TGTGCCAGCAGCCAAGACTCAGGACCTCTTGGACAGCGCTACTCTGGGGCCAACGTCCTGACTTTC
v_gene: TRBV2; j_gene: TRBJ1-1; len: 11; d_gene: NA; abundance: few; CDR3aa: CAPASGPEAFF; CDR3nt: TGTGCTCCGGCCAGTGGGCCTGAAGCTTTCTTT
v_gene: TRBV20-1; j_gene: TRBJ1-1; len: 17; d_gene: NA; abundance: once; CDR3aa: CSASGSLHGTTLRGAFF; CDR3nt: TGCAGTGCTAGCGGGTCCCTGCACGGGACAACCTTAAGGGGAGCTTTCTTT
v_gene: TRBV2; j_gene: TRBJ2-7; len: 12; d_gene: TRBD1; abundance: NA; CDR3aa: CASQGARNEQYF; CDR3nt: TGTGCCAGTCAGGGGGCTCGTAACGAGCAGTACTTC
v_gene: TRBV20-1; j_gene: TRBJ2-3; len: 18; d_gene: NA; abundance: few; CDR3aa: CSAGDWPLAVIDTDTQYF; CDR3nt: TGCAGTGCGGGGGATTGGCCCCTTGCCGTCATTGACACAGATACGCAGTATTTT
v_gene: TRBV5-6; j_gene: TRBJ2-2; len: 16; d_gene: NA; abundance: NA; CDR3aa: CASSLRVRDNTGELFF; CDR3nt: TGTGCCAGCAGCTTGAGAGTGCGCGATAACACCGGGGAGCTGTTTTTT
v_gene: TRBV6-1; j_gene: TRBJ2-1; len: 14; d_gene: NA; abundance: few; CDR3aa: CAILNPTGRDEQFF; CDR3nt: TGTGCCATCCTTAACCCGACAGGTAGGGATGAGCAGTTCTTC
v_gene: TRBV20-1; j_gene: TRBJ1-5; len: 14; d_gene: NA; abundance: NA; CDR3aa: CSARSKTDNQPQHF; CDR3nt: TGCAGTGCTAGGAGTAAGACGGACAATCAGCCCCAGCATTTT
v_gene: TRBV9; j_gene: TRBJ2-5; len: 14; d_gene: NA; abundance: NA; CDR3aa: CASSTGQPGETQYF; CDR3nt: TGTGCCAGCAGCACTGGACAGCCTGGGGAGACCCAGTACTTC
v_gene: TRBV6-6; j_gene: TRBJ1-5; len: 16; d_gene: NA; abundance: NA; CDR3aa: CASCYSIGKRNQPQHF; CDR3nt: TGTGCCAGCTGTTACTCGATTGGGAAAAGGAATCAGCCCCAGCATTTT
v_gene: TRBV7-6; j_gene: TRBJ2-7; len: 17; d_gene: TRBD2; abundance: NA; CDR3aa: CASSLSPLAGKNYEQYF; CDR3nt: TGTGCCAGCAGCTTAAGTCCCCTAGCGGGAAAGAATTACGAGCAGTACTTC
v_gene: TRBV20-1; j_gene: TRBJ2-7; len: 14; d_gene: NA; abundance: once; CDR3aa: CSARAPLTTHEQYF; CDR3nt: TGCAGTGCTCGAGCCCCTCTCACTACTCACGAGCAGTACTTC
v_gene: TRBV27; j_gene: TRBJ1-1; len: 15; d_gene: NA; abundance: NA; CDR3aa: CASSVALAMNTEAFF; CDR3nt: TGTGCCAGCAGTGTGGCCTTGGCAATGAACACTGAAGCTTTCTTT
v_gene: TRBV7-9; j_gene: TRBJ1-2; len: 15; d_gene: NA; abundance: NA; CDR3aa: CASLIPKDRSYGYTF; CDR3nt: TGTGCCAGCCTCATACCCAAAGACCGATCCTATGGCTACACCTTC
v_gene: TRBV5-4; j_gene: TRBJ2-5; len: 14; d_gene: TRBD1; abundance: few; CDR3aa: CASSIQGAGETQYF; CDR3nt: TGTGCCAGCAGCATACAGGGGGCAGGGGAGACCCAGTACTTC